The 19 T cell receptor beta chains reported below all come from one sample, sequenced in a study of control samples from healthy donors and cancer patients. Generated by immunoSEQ multiplex PCR, the TCRdb table keeps only in-frame clones and is missing some. The sample has 84,000 or so clones, roughly 82% seen once. The sequencing sample was made of PBMCs. Every receptor here comes from a man aged 60 to 75 with head and neck cancer.

This clone was picked up a small number of times. The chain links TRBV11-2 to TRBJ1-1; weak D call: TRBD1 (6 bases). With 5 bases removed from V and 1 base from J, the gap between germline ends came to 11 bases. CDR1 is SGHAT, CDR2 FQNNGV, per germline. The CDR3 is made up of 14 amino acids. The CDR3 coding sequence is TGTGCCAGCAGCCCAAGCAGGGGGAACACTGAAGCTTTCTTT. Protein: CASSPSRGNTEAFF.

V usage is TRBV14 and J usage is TRBJ1-2; 7 bases agree with TRBD1. From germline, CDR1 is SGHDN and CDR2 FVKESK. This CDR3 contains 13 residues. With 4 bases clipped from V and 5 bases from J, the junction kept 4 bases outside the gene matches. DNA for the CDR3: TGTGCCAGCAGCCCGGGGACAGCTTATGGCTACACCTTC. This codes for CASSPGTAYGYTF.

The gene calls are TRBV23-1 and TRBJ2-1; a possible D gene is TRBD2 (5 bases). TRBV23-1 falls under the ORF class, with uncertain function. Trimming removed 4 bases at V and 3 bases at J, with 19 bases between. The CDR3 totals 17 residues. This CDR3 reads CASSLLLPAVRYNEQFF. The CDR3 DNA follows: TGCGCCAGCAGTCTCCTGCTGCCAGCGGTGCGCTACAATGAGCAGTTCTTC.

The J gene is TRBJ2-7, the V gene TRBV12-3 or TRBV12-4; D not certain. The CDR3 has 11 residues. V was cut by 5 bases and J by 3 bases, with 5 bases left in between. CDR3: CASSNLYEQYF. The DNA of the CDR3 is TGTGCCAGCAGTAACCTCTACGAGCAGTACTTC.

The gene calls are TRBV23-1 and TRBJ2-5; D possibly corresponds to TRBD1 (5 bases). TRBV23-1 is an ORF; its function is uncertain. This CDR3 has 14 residues. The V end lost 0 bases, the J end lost 5 bases, and 10 bases lay between the germline ends. In DNA, the CDR3 is TGCGCCAGCAGTCAATCGGGGCTTTGGGAGACCCAGTACTTC. It specifies CASSQSGLWETQYF.

This clone was observed a few times. This sequence joins TRBV3-1 (or the pseudogene TRBV3-2) and TRBJ1-5, with D maybe TRBD1 (6 bases). The CDR3 sequence is 15 residues long. The germline V and J ends were trimmed by 2 bases and 2 bases, with 10 bases remaining between them. Germline-derived CDR1 and CDR2 are LGHDT and YNNKEL (reference sequence). CDR3 sequence (DNA): TGTGCCAGCAGCCAAACAGGGTTGCGCAATCAGCCCCAGCATTTT. Encoded protein: CASSQTGLRNQPQHF.

The gene calls are TRBV11-2 and TRBJ2-1, with 7 bases identical to TRBD2. There are 15 residues in the CDR3. Germline V gene data show CDR1 as SGHAT and CDR2 as FQNNGV. Trimming at V came to 3 bases and at J to 8 bases, leaving 10 bases not matched to a gene. This CDR3 reads CASSLVGGSWHEQFF. CDR3 bases: TGTGCCAGCAGCTTGGTGGGCGGGAGCTGGCATGAGCAGTTCTTC.

This sequence joins TRBV7-9 and TRBJ2-2, with D perhaps TRBD1 (8 bases). The CDR3 is 14 amino acids. Germline CDR1 SEHNR, CDR2 FQNEAQ (reference sequence). Deletions cut 5 bases from V and 6 bases from J, with 13 bases between. CDR3 protein: CASSRTGRAGELFF. The CDR3 DNA sequence: TGTGCCAGCAGCCGGACAGGGAGGGCCGGGGAGCTGTTTTTT.

V gene TRBV6-5 combines with J gene TRBJ2-1; D possibly corresponds to TRBD1 (6 bases). This CDR3 has 15 amino acids. Trimming took 2 bases from V and 4 from J, leaving 12 bases between them. Germline lookup yields CDR1 MNHEY and CDR2 SVGAGI. The CDR3 coding sequence is TGTGCCAGCAGTTACGACTGGGGGCAATACAATGAGCAGTTCTTC. Its protein is CASSYDWGQYNEQFF.

The genes are TRBV24-1 and TRBJ2-1; the D gene is possibly TRBD2 (6 bases). Germline V gene sequence: CDR1 KGHDR, CDR2 SFDVKD. V gave up 9 bases and J gave up 2 bases, with 13 bases separating them. The CDR3 length is 14 residues. CDR3 DNA sequence: TGTGCCACCGCAAGAGGGGAGGCCTACAATGAGCAGTTCTTC. It encodes CATARGEAYNEQFF.

This chain links TRBV6-6 with TRBJ1-4; a weak D match, TRBD1 (5 bases). V was pared by 6 bases and J by 6 bases, with 11 bases between. This CDR3 contains 13 residues. Germline V gene lookup returns CDR1 MNHNY and CDR2 SVGAGI (reference sequence). CDR3 sequence (DNA): TGTGCCAGCAGATATGACAGATATGAAAAACTGTTTTTT. It translates to CASRYDRYEKLFF.

The J gene is TRBJ2-3, the V gene TRBV11-3; perhaps TRBD1 as D (5 bases). CDR1 is SGHNT, CDR2 YENEEA, per germline. CDR3 length: 16 amino acids. Trimming took off 1 base at V and 4 bases at J, with 15 bases between the two ends. The CDR3 coding sequence is TGTGCCAGCAGCTTAGGGGGTGCAGGGTGGGCAGATACGCAGTATTTT. Translating it yields CASSLGGAGWADTQYF.

The chain uses TRBV27 and TRBJ2-1, with D possibly being TRBD1 (6 bases). Germline CDR1 MNHEY, CDR2 SMNVEV (reference sequence). V lost 4 bases, J lost 2 bases, and 12 bases lay in between. The CDR3 is 15 amino acids. The CDR3 region is CASSSIQGTYNEQFF. CDR3 nucleotides: TGTGCCAGCAGTTCCATACAGGGCACCTACAATGAGCAGTTCTTC.

The chain employs TRBV15 and TRBJ1-1; the D gene is possibly TRBD1 (6 bases). This CDR3 region has 15 residues. Germline assignment: CDR1 LNHNV and CDR2 YYDKDF (reference sequence). V was trimmed by 0 bases and J by 3 bases, leaving 11 bases between them. CDR3 loop: CATSRDPGADTEAFF. CDR3 bases: TGTGCCACCAGCAGAGATCCAGGGGCGGACACTGAAGCTTTCTTT.

The rearrangement uses TRBV7-6 and TRBJ2-1; 9 nucleotides agree with TRBD2. Unmatched junction bases numbered 11, after V lost 4 bases and J lost 4 bases. Germline V lookup: CDR1 SGHVS, CDR2 FNYEAQ. The CDR3 length is 17 residues. CDR3 sequence (DNA): TGTGCCAGCAGCTCTGTCCCGGGACTAGCTTCTTACAATGAGCAGTTCTTC. The encoded protein is CASSSVPGLASYNEQFF.

To note about this clone: The same CDR3 is also encoded by other DNA sequences in this sample. This chain links TRBV19 with TRBJ1-6; 8 nucleotides line up with TRBD1. This CDR3 has 13 amino acids. The V and J ends lost 4 bases and 7 bases, in that order; junction bases with no gene match: 0. CDR1 is LNHDA and CDR2 is SQIVND in the germline V gene (reference sequence). The CDR3 region is CASSRTGNSPLHF. CDR3 nucleotides: TGTGCCAGTAGTAGGACAGGGAATTCACCCCTCCACTTT.

The chain is built from TRBV4-2 and TRBJ1-2; D remains ambiguous. V was shortened by 1 base and J by 3 bases, with 15 bases between the two germline ends. This CDR3 is 16 amino acids long. The germline V gene has CDR1 LGHNA and CDR2 YNFKEQ. The chain's CDR3 is CASSQVRRATDYGYTF. Written as DNA, the CDR3 is TGTGCCAGCAGCCAAGTTCGTCGAGCCACCGACTATGGCTACACCTTC.

The chain combines TRBV24-1 with TRBJ2-5; D might be TRBD2 (7 bases). The CDR3 extends over 13 amino acids. Per the germline V gene, CDR1 is KGHDR and CDR2 is SFDVKD. Trimming removed 5 bases at V and 5 bases at J, with 11 bases between. CDR3 sequence reads: CATSVRGGETQYF. The CDR3 DNA reads as TGTGCCACCAGTGTCAGGGGAGGGGAGACCCAGTACTTC.

V usage is TRBV5-1 and J usage is TRBJ2-7; a possible D gene is TRBD2 (6 bases). The V gene's germline CDR1 is SGHRS and CDR2 YFSETQ. The V gene lost 0 bases and the J gene lost 4 bases, with 29 bases spanning the gap. CDR3 length: 20 amino acids. The DNA of the CDR3 is TGCGCCAGCAGCTTGGGGCCCATGACCGGGAGCCTCGCACCCCAATACGAGCAGTACTTC. This sequence encodes CASSLGPMTGSLAPQYEQYF.